These 28 T cell receptor beta chains came from one sample sequenced in a study of vaccination and CD4 T cells after COVID-19. The treatment is: roughly 10-day PBMC culture with coronavirus spike peptide pools or control peptides (ViraFEST assay). CD4+ T lymphocytes from the unexposed donor were collected before the COVID-19 pandemic (2011-2018). The Oncomine TCR Beta short-read assay was what sequenced the DNA obtained from cultured CD4+ T cells. DNA came from CD4+ T cells after culture. TCRdb recomputed calls from the PCR reads with MiXCR, one row per CDR3 protein. The table has over 9,500 distinct CDR3 sequences, 35% seen once. For these TCRs, the target antigens are not known. The sample taken for sequencing was CD4+ T cells from blood, cultured in vitro. The receptors stem from a human donor in good health.

This chain joins TRBV10-3 and TRBJ1-5, with TRBD1 identical over 10 bases. V lost 4 bases, J lost 3 bases, and 6 bases stayed unmatched. The CDR3 consists of 16 residues. Per the germline V gene, CDR1 is ENHRY and CDR2 is SYGVKD. The CDR3, as DNA: TGTGCCATCAGTGGTGGGACAGGGGCATTCAATCAGCCCCAGCATTTT. It codes for CAISGGTGAFNQPQHF.

This clonotype was detected only a few times. The gene calls are TRBV25-1 and TRBJ2-6; possibly TRBD2 for D (5 bases). The germline V gene encodes CDR1 MGHDK and CDR2 SYGVNS. This CDR3 comprises 14 residues. The V end was cut by 4 bases, the J end by 4 bases, with 8 bases between. The CDR3 DNA reads TGTGCCAGCAGTGGGGGAGCCGGGGCCAACGTCCTGACTTTC. Encoded protein: CASSGGAGANVLTF. Supplemented by reference TRBV25-1 and TRBJ2-6, the full variable domain reads EADIYQTPRYLVIGTGKKITLECSQTMGHDKMYWYQQDPGMELHLIHYSYGVNSTEKGDLSSESTVSRIRTEHFPLTLESARPSHTSQYLCASSGGAGANVLTFGAGSRLTVL.

The chain is built from TRBV18 and TRBJ1-2; a possible D gene is TRBD1 (6 bases). This CDR3 contains 12 residues. Germline V gives CDR1 KGHSH, CDR2 LQKENI. V was shortened by 6 bases and J by 6 bases, with 11 bases between the two germline ends. CDR3 in DNA: TGTGCCAGCTCCCAGGGGTTGGATGGCTACACCTTC. Amino acid sequence: CASSQGLDGYTF.

This clonotype was observed a handful of times. The J gene is TRBJ1-2, the V gene TRBV11-2; no clear D. Germline V gene data show CDR1 as SGHAT and CDR2 as FQNNGV. V lost 5 bases and J lost 5, with 12 bases in between. The CDR3 sequence is 13 residues long. The CDR3 protein is CASSAPGRYGYTF. The DNA for the CDR3 is TGTGCCAGCAGCGCGCCGGGCCGATATGGCTACACCTTC.

This clonotype showed up just a few times. V gene TRBV20-1 combines with J gene TRBJ2-3, with 8 nucleotides matching TRBD2. From germline, CDR1 is DFQATT and CDR2 SNEGSKA (reference sequence). The CDR3 extends over 15 amino acids. The CDR3 loop is CRGTSGPTGTDTQYF. DNA for the CDR3: TGCAGGGGTACTAGCGGACCCACTGGCACAGATACGCAGTATTTT.

In its sample, this clonotype was seen a few times. The CDR3 bases are TGTGCCAGCAGCTTAGCGGCAAGCTCCTACAATGAGCAGTTCTTC. Translating gives CASSLAASSYNEQFF. The chain joins TRBV7-3 to TRBJ2-1, with D unclear. The V end lost 2 bases, the J end lost 0 bases, and 8 bases lay between the germline ends. Germline CDR1 reads SGHTA; CDR2 reads FQGTGA. The CDR3 loop spans 15 amino acids. Full variable domain (outside the CDR3, taken from reference TRBV7-3 and TRBJ2-1): GAGVSQTPSNKVTEKGKYVELRCDPISGHTALYWYRQSLGQGPEFLIYFQGTGAADDSGLPNDRFFAVRPEGSVSTLKIQRTERGDSAVYLCASSLAASSYNEQFFGPGTRLTVL.

The J gene is TRBJ2-7, the V gene TRBV5-4; D not certain. V was shortened by 4 bases and J by 0 bases, with 14 bases between the two germline ends. Germline assignment: CDR1 SGHNT and CDR2 YYREEE (reference sequence). The length of the CDR3 is 15 residues. CDR3 nucleotides: TGTGCCAGCAGCCCGACTCGACTGGGCTCCTACGAGCAGTACTTC. It encodes CASSPTRLGSYEQYF.

This clonotype was recorded a few times. The chain employs TRBV6-4 and TRBJ2-7, with 7 bases fitting TRBD1. The J segment lost 4 bases and the V segment lost 5 bases, leaving 8 bases of the junction unmatched. Germline-derived CDR1 and CDR2 are MRHNA and SNTAGT. The CDR3 covers 14 residues. The CDR3 protein is CASSLQDRNYEQYF. The CDR3 DNA reads as TGTGCCAGCAGTCTCCAGGACAGGAATTACGAGCAGTACTTC.

The chain carries TRBV5-4 and TRBJ2-5, with TRBD1 identical over 7 bases. Losses at the gene ends were 4 bases for V and 1 base for J; bases not matched to a gene: 1. The CDR3 runs to 13 residues. From germline, CDR1 is SGHNT and CDR2 YYREEE (reference sequence). The CDR3 reads CASSAGGQETQYF. In nucleotides, the CDR3 is TGTGCCAGCAGCGCAGGGGGCCAAGAGACCCAGTACTTC.

This clonotype was found a few times. The J gene is TRBJ1-1, the V gene TRBV20-1; D call uncertain. This CDR3 contains 12 residues. CDR1 is DFQATT, CDR2 SNEGSKA, per germline (reference sequence). Trimming pared 3 bases from V and 1 base from J, leaving 6 bases between. CDR3 nucleotides: TGCAGTGCTAGGATAGCGAACACTGAAGCTTTCTTT. Encoded protein: CSARIANTEAFF.

The chain uses TRBV20-1 and TRBJ2-2; D gene ambiguous. Trimming shortened V by 1 base and J by 7 bases, and 10 bases separated the two germline ends. Germline lookup yields CDR1 DFQATT and CDR2 SNEGSKA (reference sequence). The CDR3 covers 13 residues. The CDR3 protein is CSARARLGGELFF. The CDR3 region has the DNA TGCAGTGCTAGAGCTAGGTTGGGCGGGGAGCTGTTTTTT.

This clonotype was counted only a few times. This chain uses TRBV6-1 with TRBJ1-5; a weak D match, TRBD1 (5 bases). The CDR3 totals 15 residues. Germline CDR1 reads MNHNS; CDR2 reads SASEGT. Trimming took 6 bases from V and 2 from J, leaving 14 bases between them. The chain's CDR3 is CASSDSLIGNQPQHF. CDR3 bases: TGTGCCAGCAGCGACAGTTTAATTGGCAATCAGCCCCAGCATTTT.

This clonotype was seen more than once but under ten times. CDR3 DNA: TGTGCGACGGGGGAACTAGCGGTGAAAGATACGCAGTATTTT. Protein: CATGELAVKDTQYF. V and J are TRBV10-3 and TRBJ2-3; 8 bases fit TRBD2. This CDR3 is built from 14 residues. Germline CDR1 and CDR2: ENHRY and SYGVKD.

The chain uses TRBV7-2 and TRBJ2-7, with a possible D match to TRBD1 (5 bases). The CDR3 spans 13 residues. Germline values: CDR1 SGHTA, CDR2 FQGNSA. Trimming took off 1 base at V and 5 bases at J, with 9 bases between the two ends. This chain's CDR3 is CASSLVQGHEQYF. CDR3 sequence (DNA): TGTGCCAGCAGCTTAGTCCAGGGTCACGAGCAGTACTTC.

This clonotype has more than one count but fewer than ten. This chain joins TRBV20-1 and TRBJ2-5, with 10 bases fitting TRBD2. Germline-derived CDR1 and CDR2 are DFQATT and SNEGSKA (reference sequence). This CDR3 is built from 14 residues. J gave up 5 bases and V 7 bases, and 10 bases lay outside the gene matches. The CDR3 region is CSGSSSGRSETQYF. Here the CDR3 DNA reads TGCAGTGGGTCCTCTAGCGGGAGAAGTGAGACCCAGTACTTC.

This rearrangement joins TRBV23-1 to TRBJ2-5, with a possible D match to TRBD2 (5 bases). TRBV23-1 is an open reading frame, and its role is uncertain. The CDR3 has 15 amino acids. Trimming shortened V by 0 bases and J by 3 bases, and 11 bases separated the two germline ends. The CDR3 nucleotides read TGCGCCAGCAGTCAATCAGCCGGGAACGAAGAGACCCAGTACTTC. This gives the protein CASSQSAGNEETQYF.

A few counts support this clonotype. At one of its ends the junction is not consistent with the germline gene, which may arise from a read error. CDR3 loop: CASSLFQGYEQYF. DNA of the CDR3: TGTGCTAGCAGCTTATTTCAGGGCTACGAGCAGTACTTC. V gene TRBV7-7 combines with J gene TRBJ2-7; D possibly corresponds to TRBD1 (5 bases). Germline lookup yields CDR1 SSHAT and CDR2 FNYEAQ (reference sequence). The length of the CDR3 is 13 residues. Full variable domain (outside the CDR3, taken from reference TRBV7-7 and TRBJ2-7): GAGVSQSPRYKVTKRGQDVTLRCDPISSHATLYWYQQALGQGPEFLTYFNYEAQPDKSGLPSDRFSAERPEGSISTLTIQRTEQRDSAMYRCASSLFQGYEQYFGPGTRLTVT.

This clonotype was seen a handful of times. The chain recombines TRBV25-1 with TRBJ1-2, with 9 bases that match TRBD1. The CDR3 is 14 amino acids. Germline V lookup: CDR1 MGHDK, CDR2 SYGVNS. With 5 bases clipped from V and 7 bases from J, the junction kept 8 bases outside the gene matches. This chain's CDR3 is CASSPTGGQAGYTF. CDR3 nucleotides: TGTGCCAGCAGTCCCACAGGGGGCCAAGCTGGCTACACCTTC.

This clonotype was observed a single time. The V and J genes are TRBV4-2 and TRBJ1-1; D not certain. This CDR3 comprises 14 residues. Germline values: CDR1 LGHNA, CDR2 YNFKEQ. The V end lost 3 bases, the J end lost 3 bases, and 11 bases lay between the germline ends. The CDR3 reads CASSQISVDTEAFF. The CDR3, as DNA: TGTGCCAGCAGCCAGATCTCCGTGGACACTGAAGCTTTCTTT.

The chain has TRBV2 and TRBJ2-5; no firm D call. Trimming pared 3 bases from V and 4 bases from J, leaving 9 bases between. Germline values: CDR1 SNHLY, CDR2 FYNNEI. The CDR3 runs to 13 residues. In DNA, the CDR3 is TGTGCCAGCAGTGACGTGCTGGGAGAGACCCAGTACTTC. As protein: CASSDVLGETQYF.

The chain recombines TRBV28 with TRBJ2-1; D call uncertain. V was trimmed by 1 base and J by 4 bases, leaving 11 bases between them. There are 15 residues in the CDR3. CDR1 is MDHEN, CDR2 SYDVKM, per germline. CDR3 in amino acids: CASSLSPPWYNEQFF. CDR3 in DNA: TGTGCCAGCAGTTTATCTCCCCCCTGGTACAATGAGCAGTTCTTC.

The chain recombines TRBV6-2 or TRBV6-3 with TRBJ2-3; D not certain. The V gene lost 0 bases and the J gene lost 0 bases, with 1 base spanning the gap. This CDR3 is 13 amino acids long. Germline V gene sequence: CDR1 MNHEY, CDR2 SVGEGT. The CDR3 protein is CASSYSSTDTQYF. CDR3 in DNA: TGTGCCAGCAGTTACTCTAGCACAGATACGCAGTATTTT.

The chain has TRBV5-6 and TRBJ1-5; the D is unclear. The CDR3 sequence is 15 residues long. The ends were cut back, 7 bases at V and 2 bases at J, with 16 bases in the middle. Per the germline V gene, CDR1 is SGHDT and CDR2 is YYEEEE. The CDR3 reads CASHSSVFGNQPQHF. DNA of the CDR3: TGTGCCAGCCACTCATCAGTGTTCGGCAATCAGCCCCAGCATTTT.

CDR3 sequence: CASSLGTVGEAFF. For the CDR3, the DNA is TGTGCCAGCAGCTTGGGAACAGTCGGTGAAGCTTTCTTT. This chain uses TRBV5-5 with TRBJ1-1; D remains unclear. Germline V gene sequence: CDR1 SGHKS, CDR2 YYEKEE (reference sequence). V was pared by 0 bases and J by 7 bases, with 10 bases between. The CDR3 covers 13 residues. Drawing the rest from reference TRBV5-5 and TRBJ1-1, the complete variable domain is DAGVTQSPTHLIKTRGQQVTLRCSPISGHKSVSWYQQVLGQGPQFIFQYYEKEERGRGNFPDRFSARQFPNYSSELNVNALLLGDSALYLCASSLGTVGEAFFGQGTRLTVV.

The CDR3 coding sequence is TGTGCCAGCAGCGTAGGGACTAGCGGGATTTACGAGCAGTACTTC. Translating it yields CASSVGTSGIYEQYF. The chain has TRBV9 and TRBJ2-7, with 12 bases lining up with TRBD2. Germline V gives CDR1 SGDLS, CDR2 YYNGEE. The CDR3 extends over 15 amino acids. J was trimmed by 4 bases and V by 0 bases; bases with no gene match: 2.

CDR3 in DNA: TGTGCCAGCAGTTACGGCGAGGGGGACAGAGTGTCGGAGACCCAGTACTTC. Its translation: CASSYGEGDRVSETQYF. The V call is TRBV6-2 or TRBV6-3, the J call TRBJ2-5, with 7 bases fitting TRBD1. Germline V gene sequence: CDR1 MNHEY, CDR2 SVGEGT. V shed 2 bases and J 5 bases; nucleotides not matched to a gene: 14. CDR3 length equals 17 residues.

The chain links TRBV7-2 to TRBJ1-5, with 8 bases matching TRBD1. The CDR3 length is 14 residues. Trimming removed 7 bases from V and 7 bases from J; junction bases left unmatched: 9. In germline, CDR1 is SGHTA, CDR2 FQGNSA. CDR3 sequence: CASTITGGIQPQHF. The CDR3 DNA sequence: TGTGCCAGCACCATTACAGGGGGGATACAGCCCCAGCATTTT. The entire variable domain, with the rest obtained from reference TRBV7-2 and TRBJ1-5, is as follows: GAGVSQSPSNKVTEKGKDVELRCDPISGHTALYWYRQSLGQGLEFLIYFQGNSAPDKSGLPSDRFSAERTGGSVSTLTIQRTQQEDSAVYLCASTITGGIQPQHFGDGTRLSIL.

This rearrangement joins TRBV27 to TRBJ1-1; D unclear. Trimming removed 5 bases at V and 0 bases at J, with 10 bases between. Germline V gene lookup returns CDR1 MNHEY and CDR2 SMNVEV (reference sequence). The CDR3 sequence is 14 residues long. The CDR3 region is CASSTGRMNTEAFF. The CDR3 nucleotides read TGTGCCAGCAGTACCGGGAGGATGAACACTGAAGCTTTCTTT.